Shown below are 20 T cell receptor beta chains from a single sample sequenced in a study of graft-versus-host responses after intestinal transplantation. Sequencing used immunoSEQ multiplex PCR; TCRdb keeps in-frame clones, though not all of them. The sample lists roughly 80,000 clones, 87% occurring once. These receptors are not linked to any known antigen. Sequenced material: unstimulated CD8+ T cells sorted from spleen or lymph node cells, taken before transplant. These receptors originate from a human donor who was the organ donor for an intestinal transplant.

The chain joins TRBV13 to TRBJ2-3, with 8 bases lining up with TRBD2. J was trimmed by 0 bases and V by 1 base; bases with no gene match: 9. The CDR3 loop spans 18 amino acids. Germline CDR1 PRHDT, CDR2 FYEKMQ (reference sequence). CDR3 DNA sequence: TGTGCCAGCAGCTTAGAATCGGCGGGGGGACCTAGCACAGATACGCAGTATTTT. This sequence encodes CASSLESAGGPSTDTQYF.

For the CDR3, the DNA is TGCAGCGTCCCTGGACCCAGCTGGGGCTACACCTTC. This encodes CSVPGPSWGYTF. V and J are TRBV29-1 and TRBJ1-2; no clear D. Trimming shortened V by 6 bases and J by 8 bases, and 16 bases separated the two germline ends. The CDR3 has 12 amino acids. Germline V gene sequence: CDR1 SQVTM, CDR2 ANQGSEA.

The rearrangement joins TRBV7-6 to TRBJ2-6, with D unresolved. V gave up 4 bases and J gave up 0 bases, with 16 bases separating them. The germline gives CDR1 SGHVS, CDR2 FNYEAQ. This CDR3 contains 18 residues. The CDR3 here is CASSSQFPAVSGANVLTF. The CDR3 DNA reads TGTGCCAGCAGCTCACAGTTTCCGGCAGTCTCTGGGGCCAACGTCCTGACTTTC.

In its sample, this clone was seen once. The rearrangement joins TRBV6-1 to TRBJ2-2; the D gene is possibly TRBD1 (6 bases). Germline CDR1 and CDR2: MNHNS and SASEGT. The V end lost 8 bases, the J end lost 8 bases, and 18 bases lay between the germline ends. The CDR3 has 14 amino acids. The CDR3 loop reads CASLPGAPSGELFF. CDR3 coding DNA: TGTGCCAGCTTACCAGGGGCCCCTTCTGGGGAGCTGTTTTTT.

V is TRBV2 and J is TRBJ1-1, with D possibly being TRBD1 (5 bases). V shed 9 bases and J shed 6 bases, with 17 bases lying between them. The length of the CDR3 is 13 residues. In germline, CDR1 is SNHLY, CDR2 FYNNEI. CDR3: CARTSGFGAEAFF. The CDR3, as DNA: TGTGCCAGAACTTCAGGGTTCGGCGCTGAAGCTTTCTTT.

The chain uses TRBV6-5 and TRBJ2-7; 9 nucleotides match TRBD1. V was pared by 9 bases and J by 2 bases, with 5 bases of the junction left unmatched. CDR3 length: 13 residues. CDR1 and CDR2 from the germline V gene are MNHEY and SVGAGI. CDR3 bases: TGTGCCAGTGGGACAGGGTTCCCCTACGAGCAGTACTTC. It is translated as CASGTGFPYEQYF.

This clone was seen more than once but under ten times. The chain uses TRBV6-4 and TRBJ2-1, with 8 nucleotides matching TRBD1. Looked up from germline, CDR1 is MRHNA and CDR2 is SNTAGT. CDR3 length: 14 residues. Trimming took 1 base from V and 8 from J; bases not matched to a gene: 4. In nucleotides, the CDR3 is TGTGCCAGCAGTGACTTGGCAGGGGGCGATGAGCAGTTCTTC. Protein sequence: CASSDLAGGDEQFF.

This chain joins TRBV2 and TRBJ2-3, with D perhaps TRBD1 or TRBD2 (6 bases each). The CDR3 consists of 12 residues. V was trimmed by 8 bases and J by 4 bases, leaving 10 bases between them. Germline assignment: CDR1 SNHLY and CDR2 FYNNEI. The CDR3: CASGGPADTQYF. The CDR3 coding sequence is TGTGCCAGCGGGGGGCCGGCAGATACGCAGTATTTT.

This clone showed up just once. The chain carries TRBV28 and TRBJ1-2, with D maybe TRBD1 (5 bases). This CDR3 is 14 amino acids long. CDR1 is MDHEN, CDR2 SYDVKM, per germline. Trimming cost V 5 bases and J 0 bases, with 10 bases left between them. CDR3 protein: CASSRGIPNYGYTF. The CDR3 DNA follows: TGTGCCAGCAGTCGGGGGATACCTAACTATGGCTACACCTTC.

This sequence joins TRBV4-1 and TRBJ2-3; D perhaps matches TRBD2 (6 bases). Trimming took off 1 base at V and 2 bases at J, with 13 bases between the two ends. Germline V gene lookup returns CDR1 MGHRA and CDR2 YSYEKL. CDR3 length: 16 residues. The CDR3 sequence is CASSQGAGHFTDTQYF. The DNA for the CDR3 is TGCGCCAGCAGCCAAGGCGCGGGGCACTTCACAGATACGCAGTATTTT.

The chain combines TRBV28 with TRBJ1-1, with D unresolved. Trimming left V 3 bases short and J 3 bases short, with 11 bases between. The CDR3 length is 14 residues. Germline lookup yields CDR1 MDHEN and CDR2 SYDVKM. The CDR3 DNA follows: TGTGCCAGCAGTTTTGGGGATTTGGACACTGAAGCTTTCTTT. Protein sequence: CASSFGDLDTEAFF.

A note on this clone: Without the conserved terminal phenylalanine or tryptophan, this CDR3 likely stems from a read error. This rearrangement joins TRBV6-1 to TRBJ2-6; D is undetermined. Germline CDR1 is MNHNS and CDR2 is SASEGT. V was clipped by 0 bases and J by 0 bases, with 6 bases between them. The CDR3 is made up of 16 amino acids. CDR3 region: CASSEAESSGANVLTL. DNA of the CDR3: TGTGCCAGCAGTGAAGCCGAGAGCTCTGGGGCCAACGTCCTGACTCTC.

The chain is built from TRBV4-1 and TRBJ1-4; D possibly corresponds to TRBD1 (5 bases). Germline CDR1 MGHRA, CDR2 YSYEKL. The CDR3 consists of 15 residues. The V end was cut by 4 bases, the J end by 7 bases, with 16 bases between. The CDR3 protein is CASSPIQVIGEKLFF. The CDR3, as DNA: TGCGCCAGCAGCCCCATACAGGTCATTGGTGAAAAACTGTTTTTT.

This clone has a single count. CDR3: CASSEGGDFYDYTF. For the CDR3, the DNA is TGTGCCAGCAGTGAAGGAGGGGACTTCTACGACTACACCTTC. J is TRBJ1-2 and V is TRBV2, with TRBD1 as a possible D gene (5 bases). Germline values: CDR1 SNHLY, CDR2 FYNNEI. The CDR3 is 14 amino acids. The V and J ends lost 1 base and 10 bases respectively, with 16 bases between them. Together with reference TRBV2 and TRBJ1-2, the CDR3 gives the full variable domain: EPEVTQTPSHQVTQMGQEVILRCVPISNHLYFYWYRQILGQKVEFLVSFYNNEISEKSEIFDDQFSVERPDGSNFTLKIRSTKLEDSAMYFCASSEGGDFYDYTFGSGTRLTVV.

The count of this clone is one. This chain connects TRBV28 to TRBJ2-7; the D gene is possibly TRBD1 (6 bases). Germline V gene lookup returns CDR1 MDHEN and CDR2 SYDVKM. This CDR3 spans 13 amino acids. Trimming pared 5 bases from V and 0 bases from J, leaving 8 bases between. The CDR3 is CASSRGSSYEQYF. CDR3 bases: TGTGCCAGCAGTAGGGGGAGCTCCTACGAGCAGTACTTC.

This clone was seen a few times. CDR3 in amino acids: CASSQPGQDWTEAFF. The CDR3 nucleotides are TGCGCCAGCAGCCAACCAGGACAGGATTGGACTGAAGCTTTCTTT. The chain employs TRBV4-1 and TRBJ1-1, with 7 bases lining up with TRBD1. The V and J ends lost 2 bases and 5 bases, in that order; junction bases with no gene match: 8. CDR1 is MGHRA and CDR2 is YSYEKL in the germline V gene. The length of the CDR3 is 15 residues.

The chain couples TRBV28 to TRBJ1-2, with TRBD1 identical over 7 bases. The germline CDR1 and CDR2 sequences are MDHEN and SYDVKM. The CDR3 extends over 14 amino acids. Trimming at V came to 5 bases and at J to 4 bases, leaving 7 bases not matched to a gene. This CDR3 is CASSRQGDFYGYTF. DNA for the CDR3: TGTGCCAGCAGTAGACAGGGAGATTTCTATGGCTACACCTTC.

The CDR3 sequence is CASITENTEAFF. CDR3 coding DNA: TGTGCCAGTATTACAGAGAACACTGAAGCTTTCTTT. This sequence joins TRBV19 and TRBJ1-1; no clear D gene. Germline lookup yields CDR1 LNHDA and CDR2 SQIVND (reference sequence). This CDR3 is 12 amino acids long. Trimming left V 7 bases short and J 1 base short, with 7 bases between.

The rearrangement uses TRBV7-2 and TRBJ1-1; the D is unclear. V gave up 1 base and J gave up 0 bases, with 15 bases separating them. Germline loops: CDR1 SGHTA, CDR2 FQGNSA. The length of the CDR3 is 17 residues. This CDR3 is CASSLGGYPSMNTEAFF. The DNA for the CDR3 is TGTGCCAGCAGCTTAGGTGGATACCCCTCGATGAACACTGAAGCTTTCTTT. The full variable domain, completed using reference TRBV7-2 and TRBJ1-1, is GAGVSQSPSNKVTEKGKDVELRCDPISGHTALYWYRQSLGQGLEFLIYFQGNSAPDKSGLPSDRFSAERTGGSVSTLTIQRTQQEDSAVYLCASSLGGYPSMNTEAFFGQGTRLTVV.

The chain uses TRBV7-9 and TRBJ2-4; 7 nucleotides agree with TRBD1. Germline V gene lookup returns CDR1 SEHNR and CDR2 FQNEAQ (reference sequence). The CDR3 totals 18 residues. The trim removed 2 bases at V and 0 bases at J, leaving 10 bases unmatched. DNA of the CDR3: TGTGCCAGCAGCTTAAGCGTACAGGGGAAACTAGCCAAAAACATTCAGTACTTC. Its translation: CASSLSVQGKLAKNIQYF.